A single TCR beta chain is shown here with its context. CDR3 size: 13 residues. V lost 3 bases to trimming and J lost 6 bases, with 12 bases between them. Per germline, CDR1 KGHSH and CDR2 LQKENI. These data come from a study of control samples from healthy donors and cancer patients. Assay: immunoSEQ multiplex PCR; the TCRdb copy retains only in-frame clones and omits some. The sample has around 200,000 clones, about 93% seen once; the top ten hold more than 1.4%. This chain connects TRBV18 to TRBJ2-7; D is perhaps TRBD1 (7 bases). The receptor's source is a man younger than 35 in good health. The sequenced sample consisted of blood. The CDR3 coding sequence is TGTGCCAGCTCACCGAACAGGGGAGGCGAGCAGTACTTC. This translates into CASSPNRGGEQYF.